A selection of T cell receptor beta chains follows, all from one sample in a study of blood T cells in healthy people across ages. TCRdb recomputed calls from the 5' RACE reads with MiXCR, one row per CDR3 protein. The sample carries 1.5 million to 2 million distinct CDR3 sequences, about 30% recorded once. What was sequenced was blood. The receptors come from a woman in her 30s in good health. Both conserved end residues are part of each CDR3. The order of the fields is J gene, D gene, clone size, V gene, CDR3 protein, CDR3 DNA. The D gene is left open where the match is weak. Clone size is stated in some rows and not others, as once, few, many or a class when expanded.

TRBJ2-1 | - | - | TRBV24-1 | CATGARGLNEQFF | TGTGCCACCGGGGCCAGGGGTCTAAATGAGCAGTTCTTC
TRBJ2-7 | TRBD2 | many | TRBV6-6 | CASSSGTSGSSYEQYF | TGTGCCAGCAGTTCCGGGACTAGCGGGAGCTCCTACGAGCAGTACTTC
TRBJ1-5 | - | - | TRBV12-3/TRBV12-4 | CASSLGSADQPQHF | TGTGCCAGCAGTTTAGGGTCGGCGGATCAGCCCCAGCATTTT
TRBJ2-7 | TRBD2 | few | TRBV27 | CASRRAGLAGGEQYF | TGTGCCAGCAGACGAGCAGGGCTAGCGGGGGGAGAGCAGTACTTC
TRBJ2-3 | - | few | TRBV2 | CASSPSASTDTQYF | TGTGCCAGCAGTCCTAGCGCCAGCACAGATACGCAGTATTTT
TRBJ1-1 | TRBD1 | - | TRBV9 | CASSVDQGGTEAFF | TGTGCCAGCAGCGTAGACCAGGGGGGCACTGAAGCTTTCTTT
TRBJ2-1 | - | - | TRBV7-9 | CASSLALPSSYNEQFF | TGTGCCAGCAGCTTAGCGCTCCCGAGCTCCTACAATGAGCAGTTCTTC
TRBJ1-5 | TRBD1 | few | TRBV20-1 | CSARTGGRSGNQPQHF | TGCAGTGCCCGGACAGGGGGTAGATCTGGCAATCAGCCCCAGCATTTT
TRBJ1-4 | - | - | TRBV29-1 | CSGGGESEKLFF | TGCAGCGGAGGAGGGGAGAGTGAAAAACTGTTTTTT
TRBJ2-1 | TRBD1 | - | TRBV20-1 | CSARDNRGLSNEQFF | TGCAGTGCTAGAGATAATAGGGGGCTGTCAAATGAGCAGTTCTTC
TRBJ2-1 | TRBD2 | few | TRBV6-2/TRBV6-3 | CASSYILAGNENEQFF | TGTGCCAGCAGCTATATACTAGCGGGAAATGAGAATGAGCAGTTCTTC
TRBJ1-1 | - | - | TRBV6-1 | CASTRAREGTEAFF | TGTGCCAGCACCCGAGCGAGGGAGGGGACTGAAGCTTTCTTT
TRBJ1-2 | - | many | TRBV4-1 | CASSQTGTIYEGYTF | TGCGCCAGCAGCCAAACCGGGACCATCTATGAGGGCTACACCTTC
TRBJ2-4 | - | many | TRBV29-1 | CSVVWGKNIQYF | TGCAGCGTTGTCTGGGGAAAAAACATTCAGTACTTC
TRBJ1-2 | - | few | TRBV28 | CASSSGRSLVYDYTF | TGTGCCAGCAGTTCCGGGCGGTCTCTCGTCTATGACTACACCTTC
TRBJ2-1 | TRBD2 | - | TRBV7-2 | CASSKSAGVFNEQFF | TGTGCCAGCAGTAAGTCCGCGGGGGTCTTCAATGAGCAGTTCTTC
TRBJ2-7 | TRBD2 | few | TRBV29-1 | CSGLTSGRGREQYF | TGCAGCGGACTGACTAGCGGGAGAGGGCGCGAGCAGTACTTC
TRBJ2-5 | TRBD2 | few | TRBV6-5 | CASGRREGQETQYF | TGTGCCAGCGGAAGGAGGGAGGGACAAGAGACCCAGTACTTC
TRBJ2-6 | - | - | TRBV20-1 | CSAKPPWGEGSGANVLTF | TGCAGTGCCAAGCCTCCTTGGGGAGAAGGCTCTGGGGCCAACGTCCTGACTTTC
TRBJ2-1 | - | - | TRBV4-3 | CASSQDEQGGFFVGRNNEQFF | TGCGCCAGCAGCCAAGATGAGCAGGGGGGTTTCTTTGTGGGGAGAAACAATGAGCAGTTCTTC
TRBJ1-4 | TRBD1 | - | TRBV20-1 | CSARQGGDGEKLFF | TGCAGTGCCAGACAGGGTGGGGATGGGGAAAAACTGTTTTTT
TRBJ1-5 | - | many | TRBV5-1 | CASSFSPGENQPQHF | TGCGCCAGCAGCTTCAGTCCGGGCGAAAATCAGCCCCAGCATTTT